Each of the 8 T cell receptor beta chains below was sequenced from the same sample in a study of blood T cell repertoires in COVID-19. Generated by immunoSEQ multiplex PCR, the TCRdb table keeps only in-frame clones and is missing some. The sample consists of approximately 94,000 clones, about nine tenths of them appearing once. The material sequenced was peripheral blood. The receptor source for this set is a woman between 45 and 65 years old in a cohort sampled during active COVID-19.

CDR3 in amino acids: CASSQGGAAGETQYF. CDR3 sequence (DNA): TGTGCCAGCAGCCAAGGGGGGGCGGCGGGAGAGACCCAGTACTTC. The genes are TRBV7-2 and TRBJ2-5; D is possibly TRBD2 (7 bases). The V end was cut by 5 bases, the J end by 4 bases, with 17 bases between. The CDR3 sequence is 15 residues long. The germline V gene encodes CDR1 SGHTA and CDR2 FQGNSA.

The chain has TRBV3-1 (or the pseudogene TRBV3-2) and TRBJ2-7; 10 nucleotides agree with TRBD1. The junction had 4 bases not matched to a gene; V was cut back by 5 bases and J by 3 bases. The CDR3 has 14 residues. Looked up from germline, CDR1 is LGHDT and CDR2 is YNNKEL (reference sequence). Written as DNA, the CDR3 is TGTGCCAGCAGCACTCGGACAGGGGGCTACGAGCAGTACTTC. This codes for CASSTRTGGYEQYF.

V gene TRBV28 combines with J gene TRBJ2-7; 9 positions agree with TRBD1. CDR1 and CDR2 (germline): MDHEN, SYDVKM. The CDR3 extends over 17 amino acids. With V trimmed by 5 bases and J by 1 base, 12 bases remained unmatched. The CDR3 DNA sequence: TGTGCCAGCAGTGCGGACAGGGGTTGGAGTTTATCCTACGAGCAGTACTTC. It is translated as CASSADRGWSLSYEQYF.

This sequence joins TRBV4-1 and TRBJ2-7; possibly TRBD2 for D (5 bases). The CDR3 has 14 residues. CDR1 is MGHRA and CDR2 is YSYEKL in the germline V gene. V was clipped by 2 bases and J by 0 bases, with 8 bases between them. DNA of the CDR3: TGCGCCAGCAGCCAACAACTAGTCTCCTACGAGCAGTACTTC. This gives the protein CASSQQLVSYEQYF.

The chain links TRBV18 to TRBJ2-5; possible D gene TRBD1, 5 bases. The length of the CDR3 is 14 residues. Per the germline V gene, CDR1 is KGHSH and CDR2 is LQKENI. V was cut by 1 base and J by 0 bases, with 6 bases left in between. In DNA form, the CDR3 reads TGTGCCAGCTCACCACGGACATACCAAGAGACCCAGTACTTC. The encoded protein is CASSPRTYQETQYF.

As DNA, the CDR3 is TGTGCCAGCAGCGAAAGATTTGACACGACAGATGGCTACACCTTC. Its translation is CASSERFDTTDGYTF. This rearrangement joins TRBV28 to TRBJ1-2; maybe TRBD1 (5 bases). Germline CDR1 MDHEN, CDR2 SYDVKM. Trimming pared 6 bases from V and 6 bases from J, leaving 20 bases between. This CDR3 is built from 15 residues.

The chain carries TRBV28 and TRBJ1-2; the D is unclear. V shed 8 bases and J shed 5 bases, with 27 bases lying between them. The CDR3 consists of 17 residues. Looked up from germline, CDR1 is MDHEN and CDR2 is SYDVKM. The CDR3 loop is CASQREINLRLVYGYTF. The CDR3 nucleotides are TGTGCCAGCCAGAGGGAAATTAATCTCAGACTAGTATATGGCTACACCTTC.

The chain links TRBV5-1 to TRBJ2-7; 10 nucleotides align to TRBD1. J gave up 6 bases and V 4 bases, and 10 bases lay outside the gene matches. This CDR3 is built from 15 residues. CDR1 and CDR2 (germline): SGHRS, YFSETQ. CDR3 residues: CASSPERQGALEQYF. In DNA form, the CDR3 reads TGCGCCAGCAGCCCCGAAAGACAGGGGGCCCTCGAGCAGTACTTC.